One and the same sample provided the 28 T cell receptor beta chains below, sequenced in a study of T cells after yellow fever vaccination. Using its own MiXCR run on the 5' RACE reads, TCRdb lists one record per CDR3 protein. The sample carries about 120,000 distinct CDR3 sequences, about 8.4% recorded once. Material: CD8+ T cells sorted from PBMCs, obtained on the day of the yellow fever booster vaccination. The receptors originated from a man aged 18-30 years who received the YFV17D yellow fever vaccine.

Notes on this clonotype: This could be a read error, since a much larger clone is one nucleotide away. The chain employs TRBV6-1 and TRBJ2-7; D unresolved. CDR1 MNHNS and CDR2 SASEGT come from the germline V gene. V dropped 1 base and J dropped 0 bases, with 7 bases sitting between them. This CDR3 is built from 14 residues. The CDR3 is CASSEGVSSYEQYV. CDR3 bases: TGTGCCAGCAGTGAAGGGGTCAGCTCCTACGAGCAGTACGTC.

The gene calls are TRBV7-2 and TRBJ2-4, with D tentatively TRBD2 (6 bases). There are 19 residues in the CDR3. The germline V gene has CDR1 SGHTA and CDR2 FQGNSA. Trimming left V 1 base short and J 0 bases short, with 19 bases between. CDR3 DNA: TGTGCCAGCAGCTTAGAATTCGGGGGACTCACCTTAGCCAAAAACATTCAGTACTTC. Its translation: CASSLEFGGLTLAKNIQYF.

This clonotype has just a few counts. The CDR3 DNA sequence: TGCGCCAGCAGCCACCCCGGGGGAGGGGACGGAAACACCATATATTTT. Encoded protein: CASSHPGGGDGNTIYF. This chain connects TRBV4-1 to TRBJ1-3; a weak D match, TRBD1 (5 bases). V shed 3 bases and J shed 4 bases, with 16 bases lying between them. Germline V lookup: CDR1 MGHRA, CDR2 YSYEKL. The CDR3 extends over 16 amino acids.

V and J are TRBV6-5 and TRBJ2-2, with D hard to call. Trimming left V 2 bases short and J 7 bases short, with 11 bases between. CDR3 length equals 14 residues. Germline loops: CDR1 MNHEY, CDR2 SVGAGI. The CDR3 region is CASSYGWGGGELFF. CDR3 nucleotides: TGTGCCAGCAGTTACGGCTGGGGTGGCGGGGAGCTGTTTTTT.

This clonotype was seen a few times. The rearrangement links TRBV27 to TRBJ1-2; D not certain. The V and J ends lost 5 bases and 8 bases respectively, with 15 bases between them. Germline V gene lookup returns CDR1 MNHEY and CDR2 SMNVEV (reference sequence). CDR3 size: 13 residues. The chain's CDR3 is CASSLSSTRGYTF. The CDR3 DNA reads TGTGCCAGCAGTCTCTCCTCTACGAGGGGCTACACCTTC.

This clonotype has just a few counts. The CDR3 DNA sequence: TGCGCCAGCAGCCATCCTGTGGGTATCGAAAACACCATATATTTT. It encodes CASSHPVGIENTIYF. The chain joins TRBV4-1 to TRBJ1-3; D not certain. Trimming removed 3 bases at V and 6 bases at J, with 15 bases between. The V gene's germline CDR1 is MGHRA and CDR2 YSYEKL. This CDR3 spans 15 amino acids.

The V call is TRBV5-5, the J call TRBJ1-2, with D possibly being TRBD1 (6 bases). Germline V gives CDR1 SGHKS, CDR2 YYEKEE (reference sequence). V shed 6 bases and J shed 4 bases, with 25 bases lying between them. This CDR3 has 17 amino acids. CDR3 coding DNA: TGTGCCAGCAACACCATCCCCCGACAGGTCTTAGGCTATGGCTACACCTTC. Protein product: CASNTIPRQVLGYGYTF.

A few counts support this clonotype. J is TRBJ2-7 and V is TRBV7-2, with D possibly TRBD2 on 6 matching bases. CDR1 is SGHTA and CDR2 is FQGNSA in the germline V gene. This CDR3 is 15 amino acids long. V was shortened by 5 bases and J by 2 bases, with 16 bases between the two germline ends. CDR3 sequence reads: CASSLAGTLTYEQYF. CDR3 coding DNA: TGTGCCAGCAGCCTTGCCGGGACTCTTACCTACGAGCAGTACTTC.

The chain is built from TRBV4-2 and TRBJ1-2, with TRBD1 as a possible D gene (5 bases). Trimming took off 1 base at V and 3 bases at J, with 15 bases between the two ends. The germline V gene encodes CDR1 LGHNA and CDR2 YNFKEQ. There are 16 residues in the CDR3. CDR3 coding DNA: TGTGCCAGCAGCCAAGTCGGGGGACCGAGGGACTATGGCTACACCTTC. Protein sequence: CASSQVGGPRDYGYTF.

This clonotype was seen a few times. This sequence joins TRBV30 and TRBJ1-3; D is perhaps TRBD1 (5 bases). Trimming left V 2 bases short and J 1 base short, with 6 bases between. Germline-derived CDR1 and CDR2 are GTSNPN and SVGIG (reference sequence). There are 13 residues in the CDR3. CDR3 DNA sequence: TGTGCCTGGAGTTGGGGGTCTGGAAACACCATATATTTT. Protein: CAWSWGSGNTIYF.

This clonotype came up a few times. The chain combines TRBV12-3 or TRBV12-4 with TRBJ1-4, with D hard to call. Trimming took 6 bases from V and 8 from J, leaving 10 bases between them. The CDR3 has 12 amino acids. This chain's CDR3 is CASSPEGEKLFF. CDR3 DNA: TGTGCCAGCAGCCCCGAAGGAGAAAAACTGTTTTTT.

The chain employs TRBV19 and TRBJ1-1, with D possibly matching TRBD1 (5 bases). The germline V gene has CDR1 LNHDA and CDR2 SQIVND (reference sequence). The CDR3 is 14 residues long. The germline V and J ends were trimmed by 3 bases and 6 bases, with 14 bases remaining between them. The CDR3 nucleotides read TGTGCCAGTAGTATCCAGGGAGATTGGGCTGAAGCTTTCTTT. Residues: CASSIQGDWAEAFF. The full variable domain, in which reference TRBV19 and TRBJ1-1 provide the parts outside the CDR3, is DGGITQSPKYLFRKEGQNVTLSCEQNLNHDAMYWYRQDPGQGLRLIYYSQIVNDFQKGDIAEGYSVSREKKESFPLTVTSAQKNPTAFYLCASSIQGDWAEAFFGQGTRLTVV.

This clonotype showed up just a few times. The J gene is TRBJ2-7, the V gene TRBV4-2; D unresolved. CDR1 is LGHNA, CDR2 YNFKEQ, per germline. The CDR3 has 13 residues. V lost 11 bases and J 1 base, leaving 15 bases between the germline ends. The CDR3 nucleotides are TGTGCCTCCGGCCTGGGTCCGTCCTACGAGCAGTACTTC. Residues: CASGLGPSYEQYF.

This clonotype was seen at least ten times. The chain joins TRBV20-1 to TRBJ2-7, with D hard to call. The CDR3 runs 12 residues. The V gene lost 1 base and the J gene lost 3 bases, with 7 bases spanning the gap. The germline V gene encodes CDR1 DFQATT and CDR2 SNEGSKA (reference sequence). The CDR3 region has the DNA TGCAGTGCTAGAGGGGGAAACTACGAGCAGTACTTC. This sequence encodes CSARGGNYEQYF.

This clonotype was recorded a few times. The chain links TRBV7-9 to TRBJ2-1; D perhaps matches TRBD1 (6 bases). V dropped 5 bases and J dropped 10 bases, with 18 bases sitting between them. This CDR3 is 14 amino acids long. Germline-derived CDR1 and CDR2 are SEHNR and FQNEAQ (reference sequence). The CDR3 protein is CASSPSKGVGEQFF. The CDR3 DNA reads as TGTGCCAGCAGCCCAAGCAAGGGGGTTGGCGAGCAGTTCTTC.

This clonotype was detected only a few times. The V and J genes are TRBV28 and TRBJ2-4; D might be TRBD2 (5 bases). Looked up from germline, CDR1 is MDHEN and CDR2 is SYDVKM. The V end was cut by 3 bases, the J end by 5 bases, with 11 bases between. The CDR3 extends over 14 amino acids. CDR3 residues: CASSFSGSQNIQYF. The CDR3 coding sequence is TGTGCCAGCAGTTTCTCGGGGAGCCAAAACATTCAGTACTTC.

About this clonotype itself: The CDR3 end shows no conserved phenylalanine or tryptophan, and so a read error is likely. V gene TRBV7-9 combines with J gene TRBJ2-5; TRBD2 agrees at 10 bases. The V gene's germline CDR1 is SEHNR and CDR2 FQNEAQ (reference sequence). This CDR3 has 15 amino acids. The J segment lost 5 bases and the V segment lost 1 base, leaving 4 bases of the junction unmatched. CDR3 region: CASSLVAGGSETQYS. The CDR3 DNA is TGTGCCAGCAGCTTAGTAGCGGGGGGATCCGAGACCCAGTACTCC.

In this sample, this clonotype turned up a few times. This chain joins TRBV6-2 or TRBV6-3 and TRBJ1-1; D is uncertain. CDR1 and CDR2 (germline): MNHEY, SVGEGT. This CDR3 has 12 amino acids. V lost 2 bases and J lost 11, with 12 bases in between. The CDR3, as DNA: TGTGCCAGCAGTTACCCCCCCCGGGATGCTTTCTTT. Amino acids: CASSYPPRDAFF.

This clonotype came up many times. The chain uses TRBV7-9 and TRBJ2-7; 10 nucleotides match TRBD1. Per germline, CDR1 SEHNR and CDR2 FQNEAQ (reference sequence). The CDR3 is 15 amino acids. The J segment lost 6 bases and the V segment lost 5 bases, leaving 10 bases of the junction unmatched. Written as DNA, the CDR3 is TGTGCCAGCAGCCCCACCGGGACAGGGGCCCTCGAGCAGTACTTC. This codes for CASSPTGTGALEQYF.

The J gene is TRBJ2-1, the V gene TRBV4-1, with D unresolved. V gave up 4 bases and J gave up 5 bases, with 12 bases separating them. There are 14 residues in the CDR3. CDR1 MGHRA and CDR2 YSYEKL come from the germline V gene. In DNA, the CDR3 is TGCGCCAGCAGCCTTATATCAGGCGACAATGAGCAGTTCTTC. The encoded protein is CASSLISGDNEQFF.

This clonotype occurred a few times. V gene TRBV10-3 combines with J gene TRBJ2-2, with TRBD2 matching 8 bases. Trimming at V came to 4 bases and at J to 6 bases, leaving 7 bases not matched to a gene. CDR3 length: 15 residues. Germline CDR1 and CDR2: ENHRY and SYGVKD. For the CDR3, the DNA is TGTGCCATCAGTGCTTATAGCGGGGCAGCCGGGGAGCTGTTTTTT. Protein sequence: CAISAYSGAAGELFF.

This clonotype occurred a few times. V usage is TRBV18 and J usage is TRBJ2-7; the D is unclear. V lost 3 bases and J 0 bases, leaving 9 bases between the germline ends. Germline CDR1 reads KGHSH; CDR2 reads LQKENI. The CDR3 covers 14 residues. Here the CDR3 DNA reads TGTGCCAGCTCACCCGATGACTCCTCCTACGAGCAGTACTTC. Protein sequence: CASSPDDSSYEQYF.

The chain recombines TRBV19 with TRBJ2-1; either TRBD1 or TRBD2 may supply D (6 bases each). Between the trimmed V and J ends, which lost 5 bases and 8 bases, there was a span of 16 bases. The germline gives CDR1 LNHDA, CDR2 SQIVND (reference sequence). CDR3 length: 14 amino acids. In DNA, the CDR3 is TGTGCCAGTAGTCGGAGGGGGGCCCTCGATGAGCAGTTCTTC. This translates into CASSRRGALDEQFF.

This clonotype was found many times. This rearrangement joins TRBV29-1 to TRBJ2-1, with D uncertain. Germline CDR1 SQVTM, CDR2 ANQGSEA. CDR3 length: 11 amino acids. Deletions cut 7 bases from V and 7 bases from J, with 11 bases between. CDR3 sequence: CSGGRINEQFF. As DNA, the CDR3 is TGCAGCGGGGGTAGGATTAATGAGCAGTTCTTC.

This clonotype came up a few times. The J gene is TRBJ2-3, the V gene TRBV4-3, with 9 bases matching TRBD2. CDR3 size: 17 residues. V lost 0 bases, J lost 3 bases, and 7 bases stayed unmatched. The V gene's germline CDR1 is LGHNA and CDR2 YSLEER. CDR3 amino acids: CASSQDGVTSGTDTQYF. Written as DNA, the CDR3 is TGCGCCAGCAGCCAAGATGGAGTGACTAGCGGTACAGATACGCAGTATTTT.

CDR3 bases: TGTGCCAGCAGTTTAGGGGGACAGGGAGCCAACGAGCAGTACGTC. Its translation is CASSLGGQGANEQYV. This chain connects TRBV12-3 or TRBV12-4 to TRBJ2-7; 9 bases map to TRBD1. The trim removed 1 base at V and 5 bases at J, leaving 6 bases unmatched. This CDR3 region has 15 residues.

This sequence joins TRBV11-2 and TRBJ2-1; D possibly corresponds to TRBD2 (5 bases). Trimming removed 8 bases at V and 7 bases at J, with 9 bases between. The CDR3 is made up of 11 amino acids. Germline loops: CDR1 SGHAT, CDR2 FQNNGV. CDR3 nucleotides: TGTGCCAGCGGGCGGAGGAATGAGCAGTTCTTC. Its protein product is CASGRRNEQFF.

This clonotype showed up many times. This chain uses TRBV12-3 or TRBV12-4 with TRBJ2-4; D may be TRBD1 or TRBD2 (5 bases each). This CDR3 region has 13 residues. The ends were cut back, 6 bases at V and 5 bases at J, with 11 bases in the middle. Written as DNA, the CDR3 is TGTGCCAGCAGCTGGGACCGAGAAAACATTCAGTACTTC. It encodes CASSWDRENIQYF.